This T cell receptor (beta chain) was retrieved from a study of blood T cells in healthy people across ages (dated by TCRdb to 2014 to 2015). Turning to the overall study: In model experiments, template switching captured about one uniquely barcoded TCR beta cDNA molecule for every two T cells. To track age-related changes in TCR beta repertoire diversity, the study relied on deep sequencing normalized with unique cDNA molecular identifiers. The donors were split into four age groups: young (average about 16 years), middle-aged (39), aged (over 55) and long-lived (roughly 86). To avoid experimental bias, donors of different ages were distributed randomly across sequencing lanes. The study analyzed two additional independent replicas of 1 million unique cDNA reads from the same blood draw for two donors, one aged 18 to 30 and one aged 80 or older.

The donors were 40 or so Caucasian individuals from Russia, aged roughly 6 to 95 years, who were systemically healthy. About 9.8 milliliters of peripheral blood were drawn from each donor into EDTA-treated Vacutainer tubes. Ficoll-Paque density-gradient centrifugation was used to isolate PBMCs, with at least 7 million obtained per sample. Trizol reagent was used to extract total RNA from PBMCs, with at least 5.5 micrograms per sample. The percentages of naive CD45RAhigh/CD27high T cells were determined by flow cytometry on a PBMC aliquot from every donor. The library came from 5' RACE. This sample was sequenced with an Illumina HiSeq 2500. A second PCR of roughly 6 to 11 cycles was run with a J-beta primer mix and a sample-barcoded 5' primer. Each TCR beta cDNA molecule received a unique molecular identifier from a template-switch 5' adaptor carrying 12 random nucleotides. Each sample yielded at least 3 million CDR3-containing paired-end reads. All of the RNA was converted into first-strand cDNA using the Mint cDNA synthesis kit, with a TRBC-specific oligonucleotide serving as the primer. After uracil-DNA glycosylase treatment, a first 18-cycle PCR used universal primers M1SS and BC2_uni_R on all cDNA. Per the authors' processing: Normalization of each sample was performed by random selection of 1 million high-quality reads, each carrying a distinct molecular identifier. Reads with shared molecular identifiers were discarded instead of being binned into consensus sequences. MiTCR, with a Q25 quality threshold and the strictest error-elimination algorithm, was used for CDR3 identification, clonotype clustering and error correction. Lower-bound total TCR beta diversity was estimated with a nonparametric unseen species model using Euler transformation. The public sequencing data were trimmed at Q25 with fastp and processed into clonotypes with MiXCR by TCRdb, which kept only in-frame beta chains. A single entry per CDR3 protein holds the most common genes and DNA from its merged rows. The V and J calls come from TCRdb's annotation, not from the publication. A total of over 1,500,000 distinct CDR3 sequences appear in this sample, roughly 52% of them only once. The ten largest clones capture over 2% of the sample.

This clonotype occurred a few times. Its antigen is still unknown. Qualities for individual bases were not recorded, and no much larger clone is one base off. Beyond this particular receptor, the publication reports: Observed TCR beta diversity correlated strongly with the percentage of naive T cells measured by flow cytometry. Compared with the aged group, the long-lived group had more naive CD4+ T cells, fewer expanded clones and increased TCR diversity, suggesting age selection. Observed TCR beta diversity per million T cells fell roughly linearly with age, and a significant reduction was already apparent by age around 44. Estimates of total diversity based on one million sequenced T cells were considered lower bounds and underestimates. Since profiling was done on bulk unsorted PBMCs, naive and antigen-experienced compartments could not be conclusively compared. The CMV infection status of donors was not known, potentially confounding age-related changes in expanded clonotypes.

From V the trimming removes 0 bases and from J it removes 0 bases, while the gene matches leave 14 bases of the junction unaccounted for. CDR1 and CDR2 are drawn from the germline V gene (reference sequence): WNHNN, SYGVQD. Measured from the cysteine to the phenylalanine, the CDR3 is 21 residues long. Only the CDR3 portion is preserved as DNA: 63 bases, with reading frame beginning at the first base. This receptor was obtained from a woman aged 40 to 49 in good health. The rearrangement combines TRBV10-1 with TRBJ2-3, with TRBD2 identical over 11 junction bases. The sample consisted of blood. The DNA sequence is TGCGCCAGCAGTGAGTCGTCGTCGACTAGCGGGATCCCAGCTAGCACAGATACGCAGTATTTT. Its product reads: CASSESSSTSGIPASTDTQYF.